These 16 T cell receptor beta chains came from one sample sequenced in a study of shared clonotypes between healthy human individuals. Measured with immunoSEQ multiplex PCR; TCRdb has only the in-frame clones, and not every one. Of about 690,000 clones listed, around 91% are singletons. The sample taken for sequencing was memory CD8+ T cells from PBMCs. Subset indicated: CD45RO+ cells pooled with CCR7-negative TemRA cells. These receptors all come from a young man in good health. Some clones in this sample may be carry-over from other donors' samples.

This chain links TRBV9 with TRBJ1-5, with 7 bases aligning to TRBD1. This CDR3 has 13 residues. CDR1 SGDLS and CDR2 YYNGEE come from the germline V gene. V trimming: 5 bases; J trimming: 2 bases; junction bases outside the gene matches: 1. This CDR3 reads CASSTGGNQPQHF. For the CDR3, the DNA is TGTGCCAGCAGTACAGGGGGCAATCAGCCCCAGCATTTT. The variable domain in full, with the rest retrieved from reference TRBV9 and TRBJ1-5, is DSGVTQTPKHLITATGQRVTLRCSPRSGDLSVYWYQQSLDQGLQFLIQYYNGEERAKGNILERFSAQQFPDLHSELNLSSLELGDSALYFCASSTGGNQPQHFGDGTRLSIL.

Of note for this clone: Other DNA variants within this sample encode the same CDR3. V gene TRBV11-2 combines with J gene TRBJ1-5; no reliable D call. Germline CDR1 is SGHAT and CDR2 is FQNNGV. This CDR3 comprises 12 residues. V was clipped by 5 bases and J by 7 bases, with 9 bases between them. CDR3 sequence: CASSLGGQPQHF. The CDR3 DNA reads TGTGCCAGCAGCCTAGGAGGCCAGCCCCAGCATTTT.

This chain links TRBV2 with TRBJ2-7; D unclear. V was pared by 3 bases and J by 6 bases, with 12 bases between. This CDR3 spans 13 amino acids. Germline V gene data show CDR1 as SNHLY and CDR2 as FYNNEI. The chain's CDR3 is CASSDDLVGEQYF. CDR3 bases: TGTGCCAGCAGTGACGACCTAGTGGGCGAGCAGTACTTC.

This chain joins TRBV19 and TRBJ2-3; D remains unclear. The CDR3 runs to 15 residues. The V gene lost 5 bases and the J gene lost 0 bases, with 12 bases spanning the gap. Germline V lookup: CDR1 LNHDA, CDR2 SQIVND (reference sequence). The CDR3 DNA reads as TGTGCCAGTAGTGTTCTTGTGGCTAGCACAGATACGCAGTATTTT. Amino acid sequence: CASSVLVASTDTQYF.

This clone was found once. Other DNA variants within this sample encode the same CDR3. The rearrangement joins TRBV27 to TRBJ2-7; no definite D call. Trimming stripped 2 bases from V and 2 bases from J, with 7 bases between. From germline, CDR1 is MNHEY and CDR2 SMNVEV (reference sequence). The CDR3 is made up of 13 amino acids. The CDR3 DNA is TGTGCCAGCAGTTTAGGGCGTACCTACGAGCAGTACTTC. It codes for CASSLGRTYEQYF.

The V and J genes are TRBV19 and TRBJ2-2; maybe TRBD2 (5 bases). The ends were cut back, 5 bases at V and 2 bases at J, with 12 bases in the middle. This CDR3 region has 15 residues. Per the germline V gene, CDR1 is LNHDA and CDR2 is SQIVND (reference sequence). The DNA for the CDR3 is TGTGCCAGTAGTCCGTCGGGATTTAACACCGGGGAGCTGTTTTTT. Its translation: CASSPSGFNTGELFF.

V gene TRBV27 combines with J gene TRBJ2-1, with D perhaps given as TRBD1 or TRBD2 (5 bases each). This CDR3 has 13 amino acids. V gave up 7 bases and J gave up 4 bases, with 11 bases separating them. Germline loops: CDR1 MNHEY, CDR2 SMNVEV (reference sequence). CDR3 nucleotide sequence: TGTGCCAGCACGGGACGGGTGTACAATGAGCAGTTCTTC. Protein: CASTGRVYNEQFF.

The chain is built from TRBV9 and TRBJ2-3; unclear D gene. Germline V gives CDR1 SGDLS, CDR2 YYNGEE. V lost 4 bases and J lost 2, with 14 bases in between. CDR3 length equals 15 residues. The CDR3 protein is CASSTLWLHTDTQYF. The CDR3 DNA reads TGTGCCAGCAGCACCCTGTGGTTGCACACAGATACGCAGTATTTT.

The chain has TRBV13 and TRBJ2-7, with D possibly being TRBD1 or TRBD2 (5 bases each). The V end lost 2 bases, the J end lost 3 bases, and 17 bases lay between the germline ends. Per the germline V gene, CDR1 is PRHDT and CDR2 is FYEKMQ (reference sequence). The CDR3 runs 16 residues. CDR3 residues: CASSLREGAFLYEQYF. In nucleotides, the CDR3 is TGTGCCAGCAGCTTACGGGAAGGGGCCTTCCTCTACGAGCAGTACTTC.

The rearrangement uses TRBV2 and TRBJ2-3; 8 bases fit TRBD2. Germline lookup yields CDR1 SNHLY and CDR2 FYNNEI. V shed 4 bases, J shed 5 bases, and the junction held 14 bases outside the gene matches. This CDR3 has 17 amino acids. This CDR3 reads CASSGFPGGLAGDTQYF. DNA for the CDR3: TGTGCCAGCAGTGGCTTTCCGGGCGGACTAGCTGGAGATACGCAGTATTTT.

The chain joins TRBV28 to TRBJ2-7, with D possibly being TRBD1 or TRBD2 (5 bases each). CDR1 is MDHEN and CDR2 is SYDVKM in the germline V gene. The length of the CDR3 is 16 residues. Trimming left V 10 bases short and J 1 base short, with 23 bases between. The CDR3 bases are TGTGCCATCTCCTCACGGGGCAGAGGGGATTCCTACGAGCAGTACTTC. Its translation is CAISSRGRGDSYEQYF.

The chain links TRBV15 to TRBJ1-4, with 8 bases lining up with TRBD1. CDR1 and CDR2 (germline): LNHNV, YYDKDF (reference sequence). V shed 10 bases and J 6 bases; nucleotides not matched to a gene: 7. This CDR3 has 13 residues. CDR3 amino acids: CASCDRGYEKLFF. The CDR3 DNA reads as TGTGCCAGTTGCGACAGGGGTTATGAAAAACTGTTTTTT.

The chain employs TRBV7-6 and TRBJ2-7; no clear D. Germline V gene lookup returns CDR1 SGHVS and CDR2 FNYEAQ. Deletions cut 2 bases from V and 2 bases from J, with 7 bases between. The CDR3 covers 13 residues. The CDR3 nucleotides are TGTGCCAGCAGCTTAAGTCAGGCCTACGAGCAGTACTTC. It translates to CASSLSQAYEQYF.

In regard to this clone: Other DNA sequences in the same sample also yield this CDR3. The V gene is TRBV7-6, the J gene TRBJ2-7; 11 bases agree with TRBD2. The V gene end was trimmed by 3 bases and the J gene end by 4 bases; junction bases not matched to a gene: 2. Germline V gene data show CDR1 as SGHVS and CDR2 as FNYEAQ. This CDR3 is built from 14 residues. CDR3 residues: CASSFGTSGYEQYF. DNA of the CDR3: TGTGCCAGCAGCTTCGGGACTAGCGGTTACGAGCAGTACTTC.

V and J are TRBV9 and TRBJ2-7; D unclear. This CDR3 has 13 residues. With 2 bases removed from V and 2 bases from J, the gap between germline ends came to 8 bases. The germline gives CDR1 SGDLS, CDR2 YYNGEE. The CDR3: CASSVQPAYEQYF. The CDR3 DNA reads TGTGCCAGCAGCGTTCAGCCGGCCTACGAGCAGTACTTC.

The CDR3 DNA reads as TGTGCCAGCAGCCTAGGAGAGACAGACACAGATACGCAGTATTTT. Translation gives CASSLGETDTDTQYF. The chain links TRBV7-9 to TRBJ2-3, with TRBD1 as a possible D gene (5 bases). Germline V gene sequence: CDR1 SEHNR, CDR2 FQNEAQ (reference sequence). Trimming cost V 5 bases and J 2 bases, with 14 bases left between them. This CDR3 spans 15 amino acids.